The 10 T cell receptor beta chains in this list originate from one sample, sequenced in a study of T-cell memory formation after mild COVID-19 (dated by TCRdb to the early 2020s). Libraries were built with 5' RACE. Sequencing took place on an Illumina NovaSeq 6000. The public sequencing data were trimmed at Q25 with fastp and processed into clonotypes with MiXCR by TCRdb, which kept only in-frame beta chains. Each entry is one CDR3 protein sequence, shown with its most common DNA and genes. The sample records approximately 350,000 distinct CDR3 sequences, 10% to 15% of which are singletons. The top ten hold about a fifth of the sample. The specimen sequenced was PBMCs or a T cell subset sorted from them (not recorded which). Every receptor here comes from a man younger than 35 who had mild COVID-19 (a few samples of this study predate the infection). The sample titles of this study are shuffled in the database, so cell type and time point are left out; the donor was told from shared clones.

This clonotype was picked up a small number of times. The chain is built from TRBV6-2 or TRBV6-3 and TRBJ2-5, with a tentative D call TRBD2 (5 bases). The CDR3 totals 15 residues. V was clipped by 5 bases and J by 3 bases, with 16 bases between them. Germline CDR1 reads MNHEY; CDR2 reads SVGEGT. CDR3 coding DNA: TGTGCCAGCAGTCCGCCAGCGGTGTTAAAAGAGACCCAGTACTTC. This encodes CASSPPAVLKETQYF.

The rearrangement links TRBV5-1 to TRBJ2-7, with 8 bases fitting TRBD1. V lost 3 bases and J lost 5; bases outside the gene matches: 7. The CDR3 spans 14 residues. Looked up from germline, CDR1 is SGHRS and CDR2 is YFSETQ. The CDR3 DNA sequence: TGCGCCAGCAGCTATACTGACAGGGGAGACGAGCAGTACTTC. Translated: CASSYTDRGDEQYF.

The rearrangement joins TRBV29-1 to TRBJ2-7, with 10 bases fitting TRBD1. The CDR3 is 14 residues long. From germline, CDR1 is SQVTM and CDR2 ANQGSEA. Germline trimming cut 6 bases from V and 3 bases from J; bases unmatched to any gene: 8. This chain's CDR3 is CSVASRTGGYEQYF. CDR3 sequence (DNA): TGCAGCGTCGCTTCAAGGACAGGGGGCTACGAGCAGTACTTC.

As DNA, the CDR3 is TGTGCCAGCAGCCCCTCCGCCGATGAGCAGTTCTTC. This translates into CASSPSADEQFF. The chain is built from TRBV11-2 and TRBJ2-1; D is ambiguous. The CDR3 runs 12 residues. The V and J ends lost 5 bases and 8 bases respectively, with 10 bases between them. CDR1 is SGHAT and CDR2 is FQNNGV in the germline V gene.

V is TRBV5-6 and J is TRBJ2-4; D may be TRBD1 (6 bases). V was trimmed by 1 base and J by 6 bases, leaving 11 bases between them. Germline V CDR1 and CDR2: SGHDT, YYEEEE. The CDR3 spans 14 residues. CDR3 nucleotide sequence: TGTGCCAGCAGCTTGACAGGGCTTGGAAACATTCAGTACTTC. Translating it yields CASSLTGLGNIQYF.

This chain links TRBV19 with TRBJ2-7; D not resolved. V lost 6 bases and J lost 2, with 11 bases in between. CDR1 is LNHDA and CDR2 is SQIVND in the germline V gene (reference sequence). The CDR3 runs to 13 residues. DNA of the CDR3: TGTGCCAGTAGCACAATGACTCCCTACGAGCAGTACTTC. Translated, it gives CASSTMTPYEQYF.

This clonotype was counted between two and nine times. This chain links TRBV27 with TRBJ1-2; D ambiguous. CDR1 MNHEY and CDR2 SMNVEV come from the germline V gene (reference sequence). With 6 bases removed from V and 6 bases from J, the gap between germline ends came to 17 bases. The CDR3 spans 14 residues. CDR3 nucleotides: TGTGCCAGCAGCCGTGGAGAGGCCGGTCATGGCTACACCTTC. Translation: CASSRGEAGHGYTF.

This clonotype came up a few times. The rearrangement links TRBV28 to TRBJ1-5, with D uncertain. The V end lost 11 bases, the J end lost 3 bases, and 11 bases lay between the germline ends. Germline lookup yields CDR1 MDHEN and CDR2 SYDVKM. This CDR3 spans 12 amino acids. CDR3 sequence (DNA): TGTGCCTACTCGGTGAACAATCAGCCCCAGCATTTT. This encodes CAYSVNNQPQHF.

This clonotype was observed a handful of times. The J gene is TRBJ2-1, the V gene TRBV11-2; perhaps TRBD1 as D (5 bases). Deletions cut 1 base from V and 10 bases from J, with 8 bases between. Germline V gives CDR1 SGHAT, CDR2 FQNNGV. The CDR3 is made up of 12 amino acids. The CDR3 loop is CASSLGAGEQFF. The CDR3 DNA follows: TGTGCCAGCAGCTTAGGGGCAGGGGAGCAGTTCTTC.

The chain joins TRBV3-1 to TRBJ2-2; D not certain. The germline V gene encodes CDR1 LGHDT and CDR2 YNNKEL (reference sequence). V shed 5 bases and J shed 7 bases, with 5 bases lying between them. This CDR3 comprises 11 residues. CDR3 sequence reads: CASSNGGELFF. The CDR3 DNA is TGTGCCAGCAGCAACGGCGGGGAGCTGTTTTTT.